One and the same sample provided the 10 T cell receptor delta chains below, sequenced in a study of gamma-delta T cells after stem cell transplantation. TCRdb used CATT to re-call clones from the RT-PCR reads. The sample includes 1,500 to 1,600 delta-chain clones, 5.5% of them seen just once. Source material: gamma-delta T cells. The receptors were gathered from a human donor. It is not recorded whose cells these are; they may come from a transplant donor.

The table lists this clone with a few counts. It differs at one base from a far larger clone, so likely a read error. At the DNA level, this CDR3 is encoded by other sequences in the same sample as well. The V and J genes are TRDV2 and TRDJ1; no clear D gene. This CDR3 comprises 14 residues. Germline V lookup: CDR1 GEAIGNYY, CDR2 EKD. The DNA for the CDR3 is TGTGCCTGTGACGCGCTTACTGATGGCGATAAACTCATTTTT. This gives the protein CACDALTDGDKLIF.

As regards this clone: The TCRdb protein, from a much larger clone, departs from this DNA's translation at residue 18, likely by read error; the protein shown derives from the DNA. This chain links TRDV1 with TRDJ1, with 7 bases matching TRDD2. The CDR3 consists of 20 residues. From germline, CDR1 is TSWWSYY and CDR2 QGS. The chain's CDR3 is CALGGLSLPPFLEYTDKRIF. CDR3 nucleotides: TGTGCTCTTGGGGGCCTTTCCCTTCCCCCCTTCCTCGAGTACACCGATAAACGCATCTTT.

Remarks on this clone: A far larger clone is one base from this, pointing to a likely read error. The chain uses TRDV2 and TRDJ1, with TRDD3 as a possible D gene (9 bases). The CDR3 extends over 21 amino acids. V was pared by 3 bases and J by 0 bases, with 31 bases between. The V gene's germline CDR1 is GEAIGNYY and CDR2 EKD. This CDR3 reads CACDLLPNEATGGQYTDKLIF. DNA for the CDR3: TGTGCCTGTGACCTCCTTCCTAACGAGGCTACTGGGGGACAATACACCGATAAACTCATCTTT.

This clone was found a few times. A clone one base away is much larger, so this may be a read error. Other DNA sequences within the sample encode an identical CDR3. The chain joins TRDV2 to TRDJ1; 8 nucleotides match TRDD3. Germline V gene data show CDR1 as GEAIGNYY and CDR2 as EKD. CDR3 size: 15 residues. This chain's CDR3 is CACDILGAFDDKLIF. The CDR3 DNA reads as TGTGCCTGTGACATACTGGGGGCTTTTGATGATAAACTGATCTTT.

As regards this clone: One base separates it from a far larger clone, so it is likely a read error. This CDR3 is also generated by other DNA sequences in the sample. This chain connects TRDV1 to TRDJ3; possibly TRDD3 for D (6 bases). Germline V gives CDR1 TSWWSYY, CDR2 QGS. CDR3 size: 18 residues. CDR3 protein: CALGEPSGGTWDTRQMFF. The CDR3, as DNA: TGTGCTCTTGGGGAACCGAGTGGGGGGACCTGGGACACCCGACAGATGTTCTTC.

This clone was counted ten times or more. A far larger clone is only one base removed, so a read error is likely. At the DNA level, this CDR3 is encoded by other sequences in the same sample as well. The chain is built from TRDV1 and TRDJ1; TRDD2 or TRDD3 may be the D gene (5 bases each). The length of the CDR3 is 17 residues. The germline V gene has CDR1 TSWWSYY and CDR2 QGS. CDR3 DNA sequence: TGTGCTCTTGGGGAACTCGCTTCCCGTTTACTGGCCGATAAACTCATCTTC. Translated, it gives CALGELASRLLADKLIF.

The CDR3 DNA is TGTGCCTGTGAAGCCCTGGGGGATACGCCCTACACCGATAAACTCATCTTT. Residues: CACEALGDTPYTDKLIF. This chain connects TRDV2 to TRDJ1; TRDD3 matches 12 bases. The ends lost 4 bases at V and 0 bases at J; junction bases unmatched: 8. The length of the CDR3 is 17 residues. Germline CDR1 reads GEAIGNYY; CDR2 reads EKD.

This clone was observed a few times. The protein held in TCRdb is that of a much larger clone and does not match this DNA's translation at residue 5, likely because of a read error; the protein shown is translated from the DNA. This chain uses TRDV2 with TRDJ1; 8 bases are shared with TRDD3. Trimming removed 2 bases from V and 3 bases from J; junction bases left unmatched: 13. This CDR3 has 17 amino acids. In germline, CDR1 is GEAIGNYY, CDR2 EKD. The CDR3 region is CACDMLGDPIKSDKLIF. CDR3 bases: TGTGCCTGTGACATGCTGGGGGACCCTATCAAGTCCGATAAACTCATCTTT.

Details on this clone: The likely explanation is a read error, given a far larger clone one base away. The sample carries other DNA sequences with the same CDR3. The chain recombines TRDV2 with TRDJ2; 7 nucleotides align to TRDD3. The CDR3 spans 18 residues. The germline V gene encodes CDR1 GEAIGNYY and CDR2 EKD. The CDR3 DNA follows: TGTGCCTGCGACACCGTGCTGGGGGCCATCGAAAACACAGCACAACTCTTCTTT. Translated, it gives CACDTVLGAIENTAQLFF.

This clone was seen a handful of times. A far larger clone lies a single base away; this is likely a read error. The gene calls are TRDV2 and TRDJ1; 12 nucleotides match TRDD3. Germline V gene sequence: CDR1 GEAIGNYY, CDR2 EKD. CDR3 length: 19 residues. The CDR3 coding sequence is TGTGCCCGTGACGCCTACTGGGGGATACCTCCTGCCTACACCGATAAACTCATCTTT. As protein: CARDAYWGIPPAYTDKLIF.